The 25 T cell receptor beta chains presented below share a single source sample, sequenced in a study of T cell responses to AZD1222 COVID-19 vaccine. Here immunoSEQ multiplex PCR was the method, and the copy in TCRdb shows in-frame clones only, minus some. The table includes some 150,000 clones, approximately 90% detected once. This specimen was peripheral blood, taken 28 days after the second AZD1222 dose. The receptors here all came from an adult who received the AZD1222 COVID-19 vaccine.

The chain combines TRBV30 with TRBJ1-3; no clear D. The germline V gene has CDR1 GTSNPN and CDR2 SVGIG (reference sequence). V lost 1 base and J lost 2, with 6 bases in between. The CDR3 contains 13 residues. Written as DNA, the CDR3 is TGTGCCTGGAGTGGGTCTGCTGGAAACACCATATATTTT. This codes for CAWSGSAGNTIYF.

This CDR3 is CASSFITSGRVGQFSYNEQFF. The CDR3 bases are TGTGCCAGCAGTTTTATCACTAGCGGGAGGGTGGGGCAATTCTCCTACAATGAGCAGTTCTTC. V is TRBV28 and J is TRBJ2-1; 13 nucleotides line up with TRBD2. The germline gives CDR1 MDHEN, CDR2 SYDVKM. The ends lost 3 bases at V and 0 bases at J; junction bases unmatched: 14. The CDR3 length is 21 residues.

The V call is TRBV6-5, the J call TRBJ1-2; unclear D gene. CDR1 is MNHEY and CDR2 is SVGAGI in the germline V gene. V dropped 0 bases and J dropped 6 bases, with 8 bases sitting between them. The CDR3 is 13 amino acids. The DNA for the CDR3 is TGTGCCAGCAGTTACTCGATGCGGGATGGCTACACCTTC. It translates to CASSYSMRDGYTF.

V usage is TRBV30 and J usage is TRBJ1-4; no clear D. Trimming cost V 2 bases and J 6 bases, with 19 bases left between them. The CDR3 totals 16 residues. Germline V gene lookup returns CDR1 GTSNPN and CDR2 SVGIG (reference sequence). The CDR3 here is CAWSFPGSYSDEKLFF. As DNA, the CDR3 is TGTGCCTGGAGTTTTCCCGGGTCTTATTCCGATGAAAAACTGTTTTTT.

The CDR3 protein is CASSGETYNEQFF. The CDR3 nucleotides are TGCGCCAGCAGTGGGGAGACCTACAATGAGCAGTTCTTC. The gene calls are TRBV10-2 and TRBJ2-1; TRBD2 might be the D (5 bases). CDR3 size: 13 residues. Trimming left V 4 bases short and J 2 bases short, with 6 bases between. CDR1 is WSHSY and CDR2 is SAAADI in the germline V gene.

V gene TRBV30 combines with J gene TRBJ2-7; possibly TRBD2 for D (5 bases). The CDR3 totals 14 residues. The V end lost 8 bases, the J end lost 0 bases, and 17 bases lay between the germline ends. CDR1 and CDR2 (germline): GTSNPN, SVGIG (reference sequence). In DNA, the CDR3 is TGTGCCAGATCCCTAACGGGGAGCTCCTACGAGCAGTACTTC. This translates into CARSLTGSSYEQYF.

This sequence joins TRBV28 and TRBJ1-5, with D perhaps matching TRBD1 (6 bases). Trimming took off 2 bases at V and 6 bases at J, with 11 bases between the two ends. The CDR3 consists of 14 residues. Germline V CDR1 and CDR2: MDHEN, SYDVKM. The CDR3 spells CASSLTGGSQPQHF. The DNA of the CDR3 is TGTGCCAGCAGTTTAACGGGGGGCAGTCAGCCCCAGCATTTT.

Only a few counts were recorded for this clone. The chain recombines TRBV27 with TRBJ2-5, with TRBD1 as a possible D gene (6 bases). This CDR3 comprises 16 residues. Germline-derived CDR1 and CDR2 are MNHEY and SMNVEV (reference sequence). Between the trimmed V and J ends, which lost 4 bases and 1 base, there was a span of 16 bases. CDR3 in amino acids: CASSSLGHEIQETQYF. CDR3 coding DNA: TGTGCCAGCAGTTCACTGGGACACGAGATCCAAGAGACCCAGTACTTC.

The J gene is TRBJ1-1, the V gene TRBV19, with D unclear. CDR1 and CDR2 from the germline V gene are LNHDA and SQIVND (reference sequence). The CDR3 has 13 amino acids. The germline V and J ends were trimmed by 10 bases and 0 bases, with 12 bases remaining between them. CDR3 DNA: TGTGCCACCAGTACCTCGATGAACACTGAAGCTTTCTTT. It encodes CATSTSMNTEAFF.

The genes are TRBV5-1 and TRBJ1-1, with TRBD1 as a possible D gene (5 bases). Germline values: CDR1 SGHRS, CDR2 YFSETQ. The CDR3 spans 15 residues. Deletions cut 4 bases from V and 5 bases from J, with 18 bases between. The CDR3 sequence is CASSPNQGVGTEAFF. CDR3 in DNA: TGCGCCAGCAGCCCGAACCAGGGTGTGGGGACTGAAGCTTTCTTT.

V gene TRBV10-3 combines with J gene TRBJ1-4; tentative D call: TRBD1 (6 bases). This CDR3 is built from 15 residues. V dropped 4 bases and J dropped 3 bases, with 12 bases sitting between them. Germline V lookup: CDR1 ENHRY, CDR2 SYGVKD. Written as DNA, the CDR3 is TGTGCCATCAGTGCCACAGGGATGGCTAATGAAAAACTGTTTTTT. It codes for CAISATGMANEKLFF.

CDR3 in amino acids: CASSRGSRRGRLGYTF. As DNA, the CDR3 is TGTGCCAGCAGCCGCGGGTCAAGGAGGGGGCGTCTTGGCTACACCTTC. This rearrangement joins TRBV3-1 (or the pseudogene TRBV3-2) to TRBJ1-2; 7 nucleotides align to TRBD1. CDR3 size: 16 residues. Trimming at V came to 4 bases and at J to 7 bases, leaving 15 bases not matched to a gene. CDR1 is LGHDT and CDR2 is YNNKEL in the germline V gene (reference sequence).

J is TRBJ1-3 and V is TRBV19; D is ambiguous. The germline V gene has CDR1 LNHDA and CDR2 SQIVND (reference sequence). With 3 bases removed from V and 0 bases from J, the gap between germline ends came to 9 bases. The CDR3 loop spans 15 amino acids. CDR3 region: CASSMQAFSGNTIYF. The CDR3 bases are TGTGCCAGTAGTATGCAAGCATTCTCTGGAAACACCATATATTTT. The whole variable domain, filled in from reference TRBV19 and TRBJ1-3, reads DGGITQSPKYLFRKEGQNVTLSCEQNLNHDAMYWYRQDPGQGLRLIYYSQIVNDFQKGDIAEGYSVSREKKESFPLTVTSAQKNPTAFYLCASSMQAFSGNTIYFGEGSWLTVV.

The chain carries TRBV27 and TRBJ2-5; D possibly corresponds to TRBD2 (5 bases). Germline V gene sequence: CDR1 MNHEY, CDR2 SMNVEV (reference sequence). The V end lost 1 base, the J end lost 5 bases, and 17 bases lay between the germline ends. The CDR3 spans 16 residues. The CDR3 coding sequence is TGTGCCAGCAGTTTATGGTCAGGAGGCGTGCGTGAGACCCAGTACTTC. Its translation is CASSLWSGGVRETQYF.

The J gene is TRBJ1-1, the V gene TRBV3-1 (or the pseudogene TRBV3-2), with D unclear. V lost 4 bases and J lost 1, with 10 bases in between. This CDR3 has 14 amino acids. Germline V CDR1 and CDR2: LGHDT, YNNKEL (reference sequence). The CDR3, as DNA: TGTGCCAGCAGCCCATATACAGAGAACACTGAAGCTTTCTTT. The encoded protein is CASSPYTENTEAFF.

The chain uses TRBV2 and TRBJ1-1, with 7 bases lining up with TRBD1. From germline, CDR1 is SNHLY and CDR2 FYNNEI. The CDR3 is made up of 13 amino acids. V trimming: 8 bases; J trimming: 0 bases; junction bases outside the gene matches: 3. For the CDR3, the DNA is TGTGCCAGCGGTACAGGGGTGAACACTGAAGCTTTCTTT. Its translation: CASGTGVNTEAFF.

The rearrangement uses TRBV19 and TRBJ1-5; D gene ambiguous. Germline V gene lookup returns CDR1 LNHDA and CDR2 SQIVND (reference sequence). Deletions cut 7 bases from V and 0 bases from J, with 10 bases between. This CDR3 has 14 amino acids. CDR3: CASTGSYSNQPQHF. The CDR3 nucleotides read TGTGCCAGTACGGGCAGCTATAGCAATCAGCCCCAGCATTTT.

The CDR3 region is CASSSDRRTEAFF. DNA for the CDR3: TGTGCCAGCAGTTCCGACAGACGCACTGAAGCTTTCTTT. This sequence joins TRBV11-3 and TRBJ1-1, with D tentatively TRBD1 (5 bases). The CDR3 is 13 amino acids. CDR1 is SGHNT, CDR2 YENEEA, per germline. V dropped 6 bases and J dropped 4 bases, with 12 bases sitting between them.

The rearrangement joins TRBV6-1 to TRBJ2-3, with D possibly TRBD2 on 6 matching bases. The CDR3 covers 15 residues. V dropped 1 base and J dropped 4 bases, with 12 bases sitting between them. Germline-derived CDR1 and CDR2 are MNHNS and SASEGT. The CDR3 bases are TGTGCCAGCAGTGAAGGAGACGGGGAGGCAGATACGCAGTATTTT. Its protein product is CASSEGDGEADTQYF.

On this clone: The same CDR3 is also encoded by other DNA sequences in this sample. The chain carries TRBV18 and TRBJ1-2; 7 bases match TRBD1. CDR1 is KGHSH and CDR2 is LQKENI in the germline V gene. Unmatched junction bases numbered 3, after V lost 6 bases and J lost 2 bases. This CDR3 has 13 amino acids. The CDR3 protein is CASSPDRNYGYTF. The CDR3 DNA reads TGTGCCAGCTCGCCGGACAGGAACTATGGCTACACCTTC.

The J gene is TRBJ2-5, the V gene TRBV6-5; D remains ambiguous. V lost 2 bases and J 1 base, leaving 14 bases between the germline ends. Germline-derived CDR1 and CDR2 are MNHEY and SVGAGI. CDR3 size: 16 residues. The CDR3 DNA follows: TGTGCCAGCAGTTACGCCCGCTCTCGGGCCCAAGAGACCCAGTACTTC. Its translation: CASSYARSRAQETQYF.

This chain connects TRBV5-1 to TRBJ2-1, with D possibly being TRBD2 (5 bases). The CDR3 contains 14 residues. V gave up 4 bases and J gave up 8 bases, with 16 bases separating them. CDR1 and CDR2 (germline): SGHRS, YFSETQ. The CDR3 DNA reads TGCGCCAGCAGCAAACTAGTTTATAGCGATGAGCAGTTCTTC. This translates into CASSKLVYSDEQFF.

The J gene is TRBJ2-7, the V gene TRBV6-5, with D uncertain. V gave up 6 bases and J gave up 2 bases, with 14 bases separating them. CDR1 and CDR2 (germline): MNHEY, SVGAGI. CDR3 size: 14 residues. The CDR3 sequence is CASSRLGSAYEQYF. In DNA, the CDR3 is TGTGCCAGCAGCCGACTCGGGTCGGCCTACGAGCAGTACTTC.

In this sample, this clone turned up a few times. The gene calls are TRBV12-3 or TRBV12-4 and TRBJ2-7; D is unresolved. With 9 bases removed from V and 3 bases from J, the gap between germline ends came to 12 bases. The CDR3 is 12 residues long. This CDR3 reads CASQRSHYEQYF. The CDR3 DNA sequence: TGTGCCAGTCAGAGAAGTCACTACGAGCAGTACTTC.

CDR3 coding DNA: TGTGCCAGCAGCTTAGATCCGGGGGGGACAGGGCGAGAAAAACTGTTTTTT. Protein sequence: CASSLDPGGTGREKLFF. The chain uses TRBV11-2 and TRBJ1-4; 9 nucleotides align to TRBD1. The CDR3 spans 17 residues. CDR1 SGHAT and CDR2 FQNNGV come from the germline V gene. With V trimmed by 0 bases and J by 8 bases, 10 bases remained unmatched.